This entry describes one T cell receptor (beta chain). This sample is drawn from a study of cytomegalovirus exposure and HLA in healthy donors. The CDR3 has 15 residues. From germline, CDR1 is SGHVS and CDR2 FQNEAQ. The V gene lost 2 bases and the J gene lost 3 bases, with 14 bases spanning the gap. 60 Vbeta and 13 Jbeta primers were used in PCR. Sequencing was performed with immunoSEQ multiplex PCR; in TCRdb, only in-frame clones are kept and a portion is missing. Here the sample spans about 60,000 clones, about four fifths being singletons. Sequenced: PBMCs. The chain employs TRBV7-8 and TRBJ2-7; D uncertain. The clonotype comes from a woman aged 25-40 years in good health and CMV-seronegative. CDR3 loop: CASSLRGGPVYEQYF. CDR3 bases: TGTGCCAGCAGCTTAAGAGGCGGCCCTGTCTACGAGCAGTACTTC.